The clone carrying this TCR beta chain showed up many times. Antigen: not known. A second 7 to 11 cycle PCR used barcoded and J-beta primers. Each cDNA molecule received a tag from a template-switch adaptor that had 12 random nucleotides. TCRdb recomputed calls from the 5' RACE reads with MiXCR, one row per CDR3 protein. The top ten clones hold 7.7% of a sample with about 1,800,000 distinct CDR3 sequences, roughly 27% of them seen once. The sample comes from a study of blood T cells in healthy people across ages. Study-wide results and limits: A roughly linear fall in TCR beta diversity per million T cells was seen with increasing age. More naive CD4+ cells and higher diversity were found in long-lived than in aged donors.

This CDR3 has 15 residues. The J segment lost 7 bases and the V segment lost 8 bases, leaving 11 bases of the junction unmatched. Germline V CDR1 and CDR2: MNHEY, SVGAGI. A minimum of 7 million PBMCs was isolated per sample. The specimen sequenced was blood. This chain uses TRBV6-5 with TRBJ2-5, with TRBD2 identical over 12 bases. The receptor was derived from a woman aged 25 to 39 in good health. CDR3 in amino acids: CASRTTSGSLGTQYF. The CDR3 DNA reads as TGTGCCAGCCGAACGACTAGCGGGAGTTTAGGGACCCAGTACTTC.